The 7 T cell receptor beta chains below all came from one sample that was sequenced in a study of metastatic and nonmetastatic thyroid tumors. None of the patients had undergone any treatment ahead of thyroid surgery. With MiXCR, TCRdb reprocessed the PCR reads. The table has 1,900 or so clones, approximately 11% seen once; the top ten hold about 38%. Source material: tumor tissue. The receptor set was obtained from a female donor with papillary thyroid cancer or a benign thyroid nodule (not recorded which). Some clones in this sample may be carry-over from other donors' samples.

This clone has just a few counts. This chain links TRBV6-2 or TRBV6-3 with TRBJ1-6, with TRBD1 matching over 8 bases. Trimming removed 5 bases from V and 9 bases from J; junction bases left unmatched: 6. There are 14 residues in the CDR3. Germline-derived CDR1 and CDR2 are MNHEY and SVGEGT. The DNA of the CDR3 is TGTGCCAGCAGTCAAGGACAGGGCAGTTCACCCCTCCACTTT. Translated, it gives CASSQGQGSSPLHF.

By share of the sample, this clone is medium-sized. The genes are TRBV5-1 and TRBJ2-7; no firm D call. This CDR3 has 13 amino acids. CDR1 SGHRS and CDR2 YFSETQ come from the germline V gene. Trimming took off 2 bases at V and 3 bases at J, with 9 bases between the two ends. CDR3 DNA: TGCGCCAGCAGCTTCGCGGAGAACTACGAGCAGTACTTC. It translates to CASSFAENYEQYF.

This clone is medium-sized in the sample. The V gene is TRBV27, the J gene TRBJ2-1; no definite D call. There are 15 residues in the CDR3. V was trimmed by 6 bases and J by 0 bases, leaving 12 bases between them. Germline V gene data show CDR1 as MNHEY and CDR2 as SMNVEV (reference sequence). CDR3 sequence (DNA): TGTGCCAGCAGGATGAGATTTAGCTCCTACAATGAGCAGTTCTTC. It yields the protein CASRMRFSSYNEQFF.

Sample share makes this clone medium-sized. In DNA form, the CDR3 reads TGTGCCACCAGCTTATCTCGGGGCTACACTGAAGCTTTCTTT. Translated, it gives CATSLSRGYTEAFF. This chain connects TRBV15 to TRBJ1-1; a possible D gene is TRBD1 (5 bases). V lost 5 bases and J lost 3, with 13 bases in between. Germline V gene data show CDR1 as LNHNV and CDR2 as YYDKDF (reference sequence). The CDR3 consists of 14 residues.

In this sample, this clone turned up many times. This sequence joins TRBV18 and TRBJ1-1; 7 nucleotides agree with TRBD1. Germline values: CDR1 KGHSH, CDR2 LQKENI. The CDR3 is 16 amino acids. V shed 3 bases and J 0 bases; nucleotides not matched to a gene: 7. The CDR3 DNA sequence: TGTGCCAGCTCACCTGGAAGGGACAGCGTGAACACTGAAGCTTTCTTT. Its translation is CASSPGRDSVNTEAFF.

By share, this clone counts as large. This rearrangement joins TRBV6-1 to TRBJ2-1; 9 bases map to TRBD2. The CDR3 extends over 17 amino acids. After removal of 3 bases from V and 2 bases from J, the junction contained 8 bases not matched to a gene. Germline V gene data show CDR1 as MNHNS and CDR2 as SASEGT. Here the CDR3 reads CASSEANSGGTYNEQFF. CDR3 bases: TGTGCCAGCAGTGAGGCGAATAGCGGGGGAACCTACAATGAGCAGTTCTTC.

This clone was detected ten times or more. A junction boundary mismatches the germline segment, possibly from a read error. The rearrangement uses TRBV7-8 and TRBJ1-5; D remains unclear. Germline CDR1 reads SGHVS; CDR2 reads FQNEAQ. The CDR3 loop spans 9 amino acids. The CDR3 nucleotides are TGTGCCAGCAGCCCAGATCGGAGATTT. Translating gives CASSPDRRF.